This T cell receptor beta chain was sequenced in a study of beta chain features in type 1 diabetes. Across the study: Investigators examined around 98 million sorted cells across all samples.

The entirety of the isolated RNA underwent reverse transcription, so expressed TCRB transcripts were sequenced. Clones were read by immunoSEQ multiplex PCR, and TCRdb kept only the in-frame ones, dropping some. Of hundreds of thousands of clones in the sample, about 12% were seen once. General observations from the study: In comparison with healthy donors, patients had naive, central memory and Treg TCRB repertoires that appeared more similar. Type 1 diabetes patients had TCRB CDR3s that were shorter (moderately but significantly so) in all four CD4+ subsets.

The table lists this clone with a few counts. Its antigen is unidentified. CDR1 is SGHRS, CDR2 YFSETQ, per germline. This CDR3 has 17 amino acids. V lost 5 bases and J lost 0, with 18 bases in between. The TCR was taken from a man younger than 30 in good health. The chain joins TRBV5-1 to TRBJ1-3; no definite D call. The sample taken for sequencing was naive CD4+ T cells from blood. In DNA form, the CDR3 reads TGCGCCAGCAGGCGGGCCCGAAGACAATTCTCTGGAAACACCATATATTTT. Its translation: CASRRARRQFSGNTIYF.